The rows below give T cell receptor beta chains drawn from one sample of a study of cytotoxic CD8 clonotypes in ibrutinib-treated CLL. Produced via immunoSEQ multiplex PCR; TCRdb's table is partial and in-frame only. The sample has some 140,000 clones, under 95% seen once. This specimen consisted of PBMCs, obtained after 12 months of ibrutinib treatment. Receptors originate from a human donor with chronic lymphocytic leukemia. Both conserved end residues are part of each CDR3. A D gene is named only where the DNA matches it firmly. Clone size appears in some rows only: once, few, many, or a class for an expanded clone.

CDR3aa	CDR3nt	d_gene	v_gene	j_gene	abundance
CASSLNLPGQPQHF	TGTGCCAGCAGCTTGAACCTACCCGGGCAGCCCCAGCATTTT	.	TRBV5-6	TRBJ1-5	.
CASASLGFQGGKNEKLFF	TGTGCCAGCGCATCCTTAGGGTTTCAGGGCGGAAAGAATGAAAAACTGTTTTTT	.	TRBV27	TRBJ1-4	.
CASRRGTGTYEQYF	TGTGCCAGCAGGCGGGGGACAGGGACCTACGAGCAGTACTTC	TRBD1	TRBV6-5	TRBJ2-7	.
CASSKVRGLAGRYLPYEQYF	TGTGCCAGCAGCAAAGTAAGGGGACTAGCGGGACGCTATCTTCCCTACGAGCAGTACTTC	.	TRBV21-1	TRBJ2-7	.
CASSAWDRGYEQYF	TGTGCCAGCAGCGCCTGGGACAGGGGTTACGAGCAGTACTTC	TRBD1	TRBV7-9	TRBJ2-7	.
CAWSRQGLDEQYF	TGTGCCTGGAGCAGGCAGGGTCTCGACGAGCAGTACTTC	.	TRBV30	TRBJ2-7	.
CASSSDSGSRNEQFF	TGCGCCAGCAGCTCAGATAGCGGGAGTAGGAATGAGCAGTTCTTC	TRBD2	TRBV5-1	TRBJ2-1	.
CASSQDGVPSTDTQYF	TGCGCCAGCAGCCAAGATGGCGTCCCTTCCACAGATACGCAGTATTTT	.	TRBV4-1	TRBJ2-3	.
CSVDTGPGANVLTF	TGCAGCGTGGACACAGGGCCTGGGGCCAACGTCCTGACTTTC	.	TRBV29-1	TRBJ2-6	.
CASSQGHTEPQPQHF	TGTGCCAGCAGCCAAGGGCACACGGAACCTCAGCCCCAGCATTTT	.	TRBV4-2	TRBJ1-5	.
CASSLWDRGPEQYF	TGTGCCAGCAGCTTGTGGGACAGGGGGCCCGAGCAGTACTTC	TRBD1	TRBV5-4	TRBJ2-7	once
CASSGGGRAYNEKLFF	TGTGCCAGCAGCGGCGGCGGGAGGGCCTATAATGAAAAACTGTTTTTT	.	TRBV2	TRBJ1-4	once
CASSSGTKNEQFF	TGTGCCAGCAGTTCCGGGACTAAAAATGAGCAGTTCTTC	TRBD2	TRBV28	TRBJ2-1	.
CASSRTVWDEQFF	TGTGCCAGCAGTCGGACGGTATGGGATGAGCAGTTCTTC	.	TRBV11-2	TRBJ2-1	.
CASSPDRGQYEQYF	TGTGCCAGCAGCCCTGACAGGGGTCAGTACGAGCAGTACTTC	TRBD1	TRBV7-9	TRBJ2-7	.
CASNSEGITEAFF	TGTGCCAGCAACTCTGAGGGGATCACTGAAGCTTTCTTT	.	TRBV7-8	TRBJ1-1	.
CSVRWGATEAFF	TGCAGCGTGAGGTGGGGGGCCACTGAAGCTTTCTTT	.	TRBV29-1	TRBJ1-1	.
CASSIGLAGGTDTQYF	TGTGCCAGTAGTATCGGACTAGCGGGTGGGACAGATACGCAGTATTTT	TRBD2	TRBV19	TRBJ2-3	.
CAWQQRHTGELFF	TGTGCCTGGCAGCAGCGGCATACCGGGGAGCTGTTTTTT	.	TRBV30	TRBJ2-2	.
CASSLQGGEAFF	TGTGCCAGCAGCTTACAGGGGGGTGAAGCTTTCTTT	TRBD1	TRBV7-9	TRBJ1-1	.
CASRQTESSGNTIYF	TGCGCCAGCAGACAAACTGAAAGCTCTGGAAACACCATATATTTT	.	TRBV5-1	TRBJ1-3	.
CASSRRGGQPKETQYF	TGTGCCAGCAGCCGCAGGGGAGGACAGCCAAAAGAGACCCAGTACTTC	.	TRBV4-2	TRBJ2-5	.
CASSLRGRGWYGYTF	TGTGCCAGCAGTTTACGCGGCAGGGGGTGGTATGGCTACACCTTC	TRBD1	TRBV28	TRBJ1-2	once
CASSLLAGAGYEQYF	TGTGCCAGTAGTTTGCTAGCGGGAGCGGGCTACGAGCAGTACTTC	TRBD2	TRBV19	TRBJ2-7	.
CASRDFDRGRYEQYF	TGTGCCAGCAGAGATTTCGACAGGGGGCGGTACGAGCAGTACTTC	TRBD1	TRBV6-5	TRBJ2-7	.
CASSARSGTVYEQYF	TGTGCCAGCTCGGCCCGAAGCGGGACGGTCTACGAGCAGTACTTC	TRBD2	TRBV11-2	TRBJ2-7	.
CASSPSRGPETQYF	TGTGCCAGCAGCCCTTCGAGGGGGCCCGAGACCCAGTACTTC	TRBD1	TRBV9	TRBJ2-5	once
CASSLTGDNQPQHF	TGCGCCAGCAGCCTTACAGGGGATAATCAGCCCCAGCATTTT	TRBD1	TRBV5-1	TRBJ1-5	.